Below, 6 T cell receptor beta chains from the same sample are listed, as sequenced in a study of blood T cell repertoires in COVID-19. Produced via immunoSEQ multiplex PCR; TCRdb's table is partial and in-frame only. The profile shows 180,000 or so clones, 80% to 90% of them singletons. Sequencing was carried out using peripheral blood. These receptors came from a man aged 55-75 years with acute or convalescent COVID-19.

In this sample, this clone turned up a few times. The chain recombines TRBV24-1 with TRBJ2-2, with a tentative D call TRBD2 (5 bases). The V end lost 3 bases, the J end lost 6 bases, and 13 bases lay between the germline ends. This CDR3 has 15 residues. CDR1 and CDR2 (germline): KGHDR, SFDVKD. CDR3 in amino acids: CATSDGWQEAGELFF. The CDR3 nucleotides read TGTGCCACCAGTGATGGTTGGCAGGAGGCCGGGGAGCTGTTTTTT.

This clone occurred a few times. CDR3 amino acids: CATSQGAVREKLFF. The CDR3 region has the DNA TGTGCCACCAGTCAGGGGGCCGTTCGCGAAAAACTGTTTTTT. This chain joins TRBV15 and TRBJ1-4; the match to TRBD1 covers 8 bases. The CDR3 is made up of 14 amino acids. Per germline, CDR1 LNHNV and CDR2 YYDKDF (reference sequence). V trimming: 6 bases; J trimming: 8 bases; junction bases outside the gene matches: 8.

This chain uses TRBV5-1 with TRBJ1-1; possibly TRBD1 for D (5 bases). The germline V and J ends were trimmed by 1 base and 1 base, with 11 bases remaining between them. There are 15 residues in the CDR3. The germline V gene encodes CDR1 SGHRS and CDR2 YFSETQ. CDR3 region: CASSLQGSRNTEAFF. The CDR3 nucleotides read TGCGCCAGCAGCTTGCAGGGATCGCGGAACACTGAAGCTTTCTTT. Variable domain in full (rest from reference TRBV5-1 and TRBJ1-1): KAGVTQTPRYLIKTRGQQVTLSCSPISGHRSVSWYQQTPGQGLQFLFEYFSETQRNKGNFPGRFSGRQFSNSRSEMNVSTLELGDSALYLCASSLQGSRNTEAFFGQGTRLTVV.

This rearrangement joins TRBV7-3 to TRBJ2-6, with TRBD2 as a possible D gene (6 bases). The CDR3 covers 16 residues. Germline V gives CDR1 SGHTA, CDR2 FQGTGA. Deletions cut 0 bases from V and 1 base from J, with 7 bases between. CDR3 residues: CASSLTRGSGANVLTF. Here the CDR3 DNA reads TGTGCCAGCAGCTTAACGCGGGGTTCTGGGGCCAACGTCCTGACTTTC.

The rearrangement joins TRBV30 to TRBJ1-3; 7 bases line up with TRBD1. This CDR3 is 16 amino acids long. V was clipped by 2 bases and J by 0 bases; unmatched bases: 7. The germline V gene encodes CDR1 GTSNPN and CDR2 SVGIG (reference sequence). CDR3 loop: CAWSFTGANSGNTIYF. CDR3 DNA: TGTGCCTGGAGTTTTACAGGGGCAAACTCTGGAAACACCATATATTTT.

The chain uses TRBV28 and TRBJ2-1; no clear D. V dropped 5 bases and J dropped 1 base, with 6 bases sitting between them. Germline V gene data show CDR1 as MDHEN and CDR2 as SYDVKM. This CDR3 has 13 amino acids. DNA of the CDR3: TGTGCCAGCAGTCCTCCGTCCTACAATGAGCAGTTCTTC. Residues: CASSPPSYNEQFF.